One and the same sample provided the 17 T cell receptor beta chains below, sequenced in a study of shared clonotypes between healthy human individuals. Clones were sequenced by immunoSEQ multiplex PCR, and TCRdb holds only the in-frame ones, with some missing. The table records roughly 2.2 million clones, 85% to 95% of them present only once. What was sequenced was naive CD4+ T cells from PBMCs. Subset in this sample: CD45RA+ positively selected. Source of these receptors: a man between 18 and 29 years old in good health. Some clones in this sample may be carry-over from other donors' samples.

The gene calls are TRBV30 and TRBJ1-3; D gene unclear. The germline V gene encodes CDR1 GTSNPN and CDR2 SVGIG (reference sequence). This CDR3 is 16 amino acids long. V was cut by 0 bases and J by 0 bases, with 12 bases left in between. CDR3 nucleotides: TGTGCCTGGAGTGTCGAGCCAGCCGACTCTGGAAACACCATATATTTT. This gives the protein CAWSVEPADSGNTIYF.

The rearrangement joins TRBV7-2 to TRBJ1-1; D not certain. CDR1 and CDR2 from the germline V gene are SGHTA and FQGNSA. The CDR3 length is 13 residues. Trimming removed 5 bases at V and 0 bases at J, with 7 bases between. The CDR3 bases are TGTGCCAGCAGCCCCGTAGTGAACACTGAAGCTTTCTTT. Protein: CASSPVVNTEAFF.

The V and J genes are TRBV28 and TRBJ2-3; D is ambiguous. CDR1 MDHEN and CDR2 SYDVKM come from the germline V gene. This CDR3 spans 12 amino acids. V was trimmed by 9 bases and J by 5 bases, leaving 12 bases between them. Here the CDR3 reads CASHAARDTQYF. CDR3 DNA sequence: TGTGCCAGTCATGCGGCACGAGATACGCAGTATTTT.

The chain recombines TRBV6-1 with TRBJ2-5, with no clear D. This CDR3 is built from 15 residues. V was clipped by 3 bases and J by 0 bases, with 11 bases between them. CDR1 is MNHNS and CDR2 is SASEGT in the germline V gene. CDR3 region: CASSESMPYQETQYF. For the CDR3, the DNA is TGTGCCAGCAGTGAGTCAATGCCGTACCAAGAGACCCAGTACTTC.

V usage is TRBV19 and J usage is TRBJ1-4; TRBD1 matches at 7 bases. V shed 5 bases and J 4 bases; nucleotides not matched to a gene: 7. The CDR3 runs 15 residues. Per germline, CDR1 LNHDA and CDR2 SQIVND (reference sequence). CDR3 in DNA: TGTGCCAGTAGTTCCGGACAGGAGATTAATGAAAAACTGTTTTTT. Its protein product is CASSSGQEINEKLFF.

The genes are TRBV6-5 and TRBJ2-1; 9 nucleotides align to TRBD2. V lost 6 bases, J lost 8 bases, and 11 bases stayed unmatched. The V gene's germline CDR1 is MNHEY and CDR2 SVGAGI. The CDR3 is 15 amino acids. The CDR3 loop is CASRPPASGKDEQFF. DNA for the CDR3: TGTGCCAGCAGACCCCCGGCTAGCGGGAAGGATGAGCAGTTCTTC.

The V gene is TRBV21-1, the J gene TRBJ2-7; the table's D call of TRBD2 was not tested on the DNA. TRBV21-1 is labeled a pseudogene. This CDR3 comprises 19 residues. The CDR3 DNA follows: TGTGCCAGCAGCAAAGTCAGCGCATGGGAAGTAGCGCTATCCTACGAGCAGTACTTC. Translating it yields CASSKVSAWEVALSYEQYF.

The gene calls are TRBV2 and TRBJ2-5; D gene ambiguous. The CDR3 contains 10 residues. Per germline, CDR1 SNHLY and CDR2 FYNNEI. V lost 7 bases and J lost 5, with 5 bases in between. The CDR3 DNA reads as TGTGCCAGCATGCGCGAGACCCAGTACTTC. This sequence encodes CASMRETQYF.

A remark on this clone: Additional DNA sequences in this sample encode the identical CDR3. The chain carries TRBV2 and TRBJ1-5; D may be TRBD1 (5 bases). CDR1 SNHLY and CDR2 FYNNEI come from the germline V gene. Trimming removed 2 bases at V and 2 bases at J, with 7 bases between. This CDR3 region has 14 residues. As DNA, the CDR3 is TGTGCCAGCAGTGAACAGGGTGGCAATCAGCCCCAGCATTTT. This codes for CASSEQGGNQPQHF.

The V gene is TRBV15, the J gene TRBJ2-1, with TRBD1 identical over 7 bases. The germline gives CDR1 LNHNV, CDR2 YYDKDF (reference sequence). The CDR3 has 16 residues. V lost 6 bases and J lost 2; bases outside the gene matches: 10. DNA for the CDR3: TGTGCCACCAGTTCTTCAGTAGGGACAGCCTACAATGAGCAGTTCTTC. Amino acid sequence: CATSSSVGTAYNEQFF.

The V and J genes are TRBV6-5 and TRBJ2-3, with unresolved D. Germline V gives CDR1 MNHEY, CDR2 SVGAGI. The CDR3 has 16 amino acids. Trimming left V 1 base short and J 0 bases short, with 11 bases between. The chain's CDR3 is CASSYWGITSTDTQYF. CDR3 DNA sequence: TGTGCCAGCAGTTACTGGGGTATTACTAGCACAGATACGCAGTATTTT.

V is TRBV9 and J is TRBJ2-2; either TRBD1 or TRBD2 may fit D (5 bases each). This CDR3 comprises 14 residues. Trimming removed 3 bases at V and 6 bases at J, with 12 bases between. Germline CDR1 SGDLS, CDR2 YYNGEE. The CDR3 is CASSGDLGAGELFF. The DNA of the CDR3 is TGTGCCAGCAGCGGGGACCTCGGGGCCGGGGAGCTGTTTTTT.

V is TRBV28 and J is TRBJ2-4, with 7 bases that match TRBD1. Germline V gives CDR1 MDHEN, CDR2 SYDVKM. With 6 bases clipped from V and 0 bases from J, the junction kept 14 bases outside the gene matches. CDR3 size: 18 residues. Here the CDR3 reads CASSPTGANTLAKNIQYF. Written as DNA, the CDR3 is TGTGCCAGCAGCCCTACAGGGGCTAACACTCTAGCCAAAAACATTCAGTACTTC.

This clone appeared once. This chain connects TRBV5-4 to TRBJ2-7, with 8 bases lining up with TRBD1. The junction had 8 bases not matched to a gene; V was cut back by 3 bases and J by 0 bases. Germline CDR1 and CDR2: SGHNT and YYREEE (reference sequence). CDR3 length equals 16 residues. In DNA form, the CDR3 reads TGTGCCAGCAGCTGGAAACGGACAGGGAGCTCCTACGAGCAGTACTTC. Encoded protein: CASSWKRTGSSYEQYF.

This chain uses TRBV7-9 with TRBJ2-1, with 7 bases matching TRBD2. The CDR3 has 17 residues. J gave up 2 bases and V 2 bases, and 9 bases lay outside the gene matches. The germline gives CDR1 SEHNR, CDR2 FQNEAQ (reference sequence). The CDR3 bases are TGTGCCAGCAGCTTATCTCCGGGAGGCCCGACCTACAATGAGCAGTTCTTC. Its translation is CASSLSPGGPTYNEQFF.

The chain combines TRBV6-1 with TRBJ2-3; the match to TRBD2 covers 8 bases. This CDR3 spans 16 amino acids. The trim removed 2 bases at V and 6 bases at J, leaving 10 bases unmatched. CDR1 is MNHNS, CDR2 SASEGT, per germline. The CDR3 nucleotides are TGTGCCAGCAGTGAAATGAAGGCGCTAGCGGGTGATACGCAGTATTTT. Its protein is CASSEMKALAGDTQYF.

J is TRBJ2-3 and V is TRBV28; tentatively, D is TRBD1 (6 bases). Germline V lookup: CDR1 MDHEN, CDR2 SYDVKM. V lost 5 bases and J 4 bases, leaving 13 bases between the germline ends. The CDR3 extends over 14 amino acids. The CDR3 nucleotides are TGTGCCAGCAGTCCGGGGACATTCCCAGATACGCAGTATTTT. Its protein is CASSPGTFPDTQYF.